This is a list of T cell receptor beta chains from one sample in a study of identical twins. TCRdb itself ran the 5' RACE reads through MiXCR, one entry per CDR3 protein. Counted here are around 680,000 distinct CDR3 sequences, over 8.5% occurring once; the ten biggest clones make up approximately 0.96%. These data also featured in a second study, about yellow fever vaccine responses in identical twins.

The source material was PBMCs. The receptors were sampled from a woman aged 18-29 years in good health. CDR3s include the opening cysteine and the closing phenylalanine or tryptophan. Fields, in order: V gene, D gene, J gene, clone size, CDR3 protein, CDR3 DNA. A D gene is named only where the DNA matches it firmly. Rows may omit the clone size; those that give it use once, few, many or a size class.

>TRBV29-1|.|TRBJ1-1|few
CSVSRTLNTEAFF
TGCAGCGTTTCTCGGACCCTGAACACTGAAGCTTTCTTT
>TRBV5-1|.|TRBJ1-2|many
CASSLSNYGYTF
TGTGCCAGCAGTTTGTCTAACTATGGCTACACCTTC
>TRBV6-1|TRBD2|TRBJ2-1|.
CASSQIPKVLAGGNEQFF
TGTGCCAGCAGCCAAATCCCCAAAGTACTAGCGGGAGGTAATGAGCAATTCTTC
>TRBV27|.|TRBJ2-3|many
CASSLFGQSTDTQYF
TGTGCCAGCAGTTTATTTGGACAGAGCACAGATACGCAGTATTTT
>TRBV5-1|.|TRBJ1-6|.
CASSLDAVRGDSPLHF
TGCGCCAGCAGCTTGGATGCTGTGAGGGGCGATTCACCCCTCCACTTT
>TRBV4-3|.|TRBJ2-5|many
CASSEGNTFQETQYF
TGCGCCAGCAGCGAAGGAAACACCTTCCAAGAGACCCAGTACTTC
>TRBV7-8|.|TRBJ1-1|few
CASSLEGRVWTEAFF
TGTGCCAGCAGCTTAGAGGGGAGAGTCTGGACTGAAGCTTTCTTT
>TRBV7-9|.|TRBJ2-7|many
CASSLDASSYEQYF
TGTGCCAGCAGCTTGGACGCCAGCTCCTACGAGCAGTACTTC
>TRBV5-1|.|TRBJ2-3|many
CASSVGEPVDTQYF
TGCGCCAGCAGCGTCGGAGAGCCAGTCGATACGCAGTATTTT
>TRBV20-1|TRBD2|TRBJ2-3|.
CCARDPRTSGRRGTQYF
TGCTGTGCTAGAGATCCACGGACTAGCGGGAGGAGGGGGACGCAGTATTTT
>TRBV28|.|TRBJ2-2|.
CASSWVGAGELFF
TGTGCCAGCAGTTGGGTGGGGGCCGGGGAGCTGTTTTTT
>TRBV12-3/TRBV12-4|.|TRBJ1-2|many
CASSSLNYGYTF
TGTGCCAGCAGTTCCCTAAACTATGGCTACACCTTC
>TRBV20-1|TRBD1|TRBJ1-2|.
CSARTGGGYTF
TGCAGTGCTAGGACAGGGGGTGGCTACACCTTC
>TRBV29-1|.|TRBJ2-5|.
CSVVGLGKETQYF
TGCAGCGTTGTTGGCCTAGGGAAAGAGACCCAGTACTTC
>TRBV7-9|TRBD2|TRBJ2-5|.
CASTQQGRGGQETQYF
TGTGCCAGCACCCAGCAGGGGCGGGGGGGACAAGAGACCCAGTACTTC
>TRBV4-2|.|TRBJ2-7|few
CASSQDPPPGAYEQYF
TGTGCCAGCAGCCAAGATCCACCCCCGGGGGCCTACGAGCAGTACTTC
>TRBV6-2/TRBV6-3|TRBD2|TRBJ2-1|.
CASENSGSSYNEQFF
TGTGCCAGTGAAAATAGCGGGAGTAGCTACAATGAGCAGTTCTTC
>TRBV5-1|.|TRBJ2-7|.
CASSFGTSQRQSTLSEQYF
TGCGCCAGCAGCTTCGGAACGTCTCAAAGACAGAGTACGTTAAGCGAGCAGTACTTC
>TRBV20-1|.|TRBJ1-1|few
CSATRGRTEAFF
TGCAGTGCCACCAGGGGACGGACTGAAGCTTTCTTT
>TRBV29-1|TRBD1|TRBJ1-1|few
CSVEFDRPTGTTEAFF
TGCAGCGTTGAATTTGACCGACCGACAGGGACCACTGAAGCTTTCTTT
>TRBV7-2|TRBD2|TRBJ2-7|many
CASSSGGGLSYEQYF
TGTGCCAGCAGCTCCGGGGGGGGCCTCTCCTACGAGCAGTACTTC
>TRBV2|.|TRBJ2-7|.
CASSVVGGESYEQYF
TGTGCCAGCAGTGTGGTAGGCGGGGAATCCTACGAGCAGTACTTC